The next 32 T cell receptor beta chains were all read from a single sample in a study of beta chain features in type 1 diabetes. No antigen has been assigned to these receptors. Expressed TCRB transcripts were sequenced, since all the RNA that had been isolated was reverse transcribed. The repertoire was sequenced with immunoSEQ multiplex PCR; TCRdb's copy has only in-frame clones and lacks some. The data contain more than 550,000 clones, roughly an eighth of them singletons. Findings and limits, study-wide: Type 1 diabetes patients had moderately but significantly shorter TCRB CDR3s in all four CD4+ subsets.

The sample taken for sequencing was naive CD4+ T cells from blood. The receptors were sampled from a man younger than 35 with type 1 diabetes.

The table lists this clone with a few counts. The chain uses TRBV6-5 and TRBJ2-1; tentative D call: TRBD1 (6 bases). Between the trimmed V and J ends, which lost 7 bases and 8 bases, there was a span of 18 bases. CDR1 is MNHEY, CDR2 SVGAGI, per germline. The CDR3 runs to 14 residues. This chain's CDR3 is CASTAMTGLYEQFF. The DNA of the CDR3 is TGTGCCAGCACCGCGATGACAGGTCTATATGAGCAGTTCTTC.

CDR3 amino acids: CASSPAALAGGADTYNEQFF. The DNA for the CDR3 is TGTGCCAGCAGCCCCGCGGCCTTAGCGGGAGGGGCAGACACCTACAATGAGCAGTTCTTC. The rearrangement joins TRBV2 to TRBJ2-1; the match to TRBD2 covers 11 bases. The germline V gene encodes CDR1 SNHLY and CDR2 FYNNEI. V dropped 6 bases and J dropped 2; count of bases not matched to a gene: 18. CDR3 length: 20 residues.

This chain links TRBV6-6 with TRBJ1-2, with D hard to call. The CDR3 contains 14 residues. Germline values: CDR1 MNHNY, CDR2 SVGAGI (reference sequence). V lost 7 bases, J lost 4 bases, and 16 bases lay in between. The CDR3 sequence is CASISRRAGYGYTF. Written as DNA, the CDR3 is TGTGCCAGCATTTCCAGACGAGCGGGCTATGGCTACACCTTC.

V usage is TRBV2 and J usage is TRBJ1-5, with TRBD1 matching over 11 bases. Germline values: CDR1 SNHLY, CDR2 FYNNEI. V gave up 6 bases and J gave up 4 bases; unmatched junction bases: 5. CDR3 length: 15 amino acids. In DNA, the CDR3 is TGTGCCAGCAGGGACAGGGGGCGCGGGAATCAGCCCCAGCATTTT. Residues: CASRDRGRGNQPQHF.

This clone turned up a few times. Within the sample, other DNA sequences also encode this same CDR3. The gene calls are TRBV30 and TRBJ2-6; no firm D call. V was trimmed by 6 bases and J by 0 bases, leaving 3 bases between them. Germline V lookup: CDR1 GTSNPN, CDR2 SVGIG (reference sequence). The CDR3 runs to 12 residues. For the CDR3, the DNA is TGTGCCTGCTCCTCTGGGGCCAACGTCCTGACTTTC. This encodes CACSSGANVLTF.

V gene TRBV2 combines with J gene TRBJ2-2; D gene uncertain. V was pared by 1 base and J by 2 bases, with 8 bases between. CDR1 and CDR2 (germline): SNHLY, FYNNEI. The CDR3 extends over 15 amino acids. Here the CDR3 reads CASSEEQINTGELFF. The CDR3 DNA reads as TGTGCCAGCAGTGAAGAACAGATAAACACCGGGGAGCTGTTTTTT.

CDR3 coding DNA: TGTGCCAGCAGCTTAGGACAGCAGCCCCAAGAGACCCAGTACTTC. This sequence encodes CASSLGQQPQETQYF. The V call is TRBV7-9, the J call TRBJ2-5, with D perhaps TRBD1 (5 bases). The CDR3 spans 15 residues. The V end was cut by 1 base, the J end by 1 base, with 10 bases between. CDR1 is SEHNR and CDR2 is FQNEAQ in the germline V gene (reference sequence).

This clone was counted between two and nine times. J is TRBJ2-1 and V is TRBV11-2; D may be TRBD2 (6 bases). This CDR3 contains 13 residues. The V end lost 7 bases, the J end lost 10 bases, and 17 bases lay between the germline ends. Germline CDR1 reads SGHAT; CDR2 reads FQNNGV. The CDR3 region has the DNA TGTGCCAGCACCTTCGGGACTGCATTGGAGCAGTTCTTC. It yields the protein CASTFGTALEQFF.

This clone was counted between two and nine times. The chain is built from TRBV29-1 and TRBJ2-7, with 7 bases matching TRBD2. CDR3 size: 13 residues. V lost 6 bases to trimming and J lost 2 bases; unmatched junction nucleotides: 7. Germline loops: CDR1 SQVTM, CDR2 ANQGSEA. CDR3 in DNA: TGCAGCGTGGCAGGGAGGGGCACCTACGAGCAGTACTTC. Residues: CSVAGRGTYEQYF.

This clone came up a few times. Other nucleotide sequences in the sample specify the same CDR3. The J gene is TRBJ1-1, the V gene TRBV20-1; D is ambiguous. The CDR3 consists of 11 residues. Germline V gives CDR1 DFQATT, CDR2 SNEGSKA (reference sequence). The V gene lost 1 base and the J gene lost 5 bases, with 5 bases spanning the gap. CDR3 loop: CSARGGTEAFF. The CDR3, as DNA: TGCAGTGCTAGAGGTGGGACTGAAGCTTTCTTT.

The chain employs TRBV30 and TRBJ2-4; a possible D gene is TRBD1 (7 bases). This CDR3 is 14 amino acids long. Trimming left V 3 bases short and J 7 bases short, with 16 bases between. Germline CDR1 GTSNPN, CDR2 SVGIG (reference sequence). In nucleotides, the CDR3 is TGTGCCTGGAGCCCCCCGGCAGGGGGGAACATTCAGTACTTC. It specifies CAWSPPAGGNIQYF. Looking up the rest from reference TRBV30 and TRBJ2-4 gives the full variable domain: SQTIHQWPATLVQPVGSPLSLECTVEGTSNPNLYWYRQAAGRGLQLLFYSVGIGQISSEVPQNLSASRPQDRQFILSSKKLLLSDSGFYLCAWSPPAGGNIQYFGAGTRLSVL.

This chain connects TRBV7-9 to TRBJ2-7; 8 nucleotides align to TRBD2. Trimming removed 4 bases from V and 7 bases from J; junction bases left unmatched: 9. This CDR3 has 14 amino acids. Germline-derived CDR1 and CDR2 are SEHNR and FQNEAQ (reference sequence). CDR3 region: CASSSTGLAGEQYF. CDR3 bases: TGTGCCAGCAGCTCGACCGGACTAGCCGGTGAGCAGTACTTC. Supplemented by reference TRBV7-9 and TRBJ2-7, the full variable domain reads DTGVSQNPRHKITKRGQNVTFRCDPISEHNRLYWYRQTLGQGPEFLTYFQNEAQLEKSRLLSDRFSAERPKGSFSTLEIQRTEQGDSAMYLCASSSTGLAGEQYFGPGTRLTVT.

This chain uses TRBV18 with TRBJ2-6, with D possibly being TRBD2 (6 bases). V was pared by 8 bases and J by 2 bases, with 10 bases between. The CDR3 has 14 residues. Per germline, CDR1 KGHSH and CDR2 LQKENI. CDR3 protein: CASRAGPGANVLTF. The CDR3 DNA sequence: TGTGCCAGCCGGGCGGGGCCTGGGGCCAACGTCCTGACTTTC.

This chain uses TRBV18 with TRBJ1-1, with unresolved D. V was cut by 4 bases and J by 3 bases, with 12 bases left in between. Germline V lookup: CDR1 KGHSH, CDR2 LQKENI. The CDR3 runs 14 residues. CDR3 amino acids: CASSLGGRDTEAFF. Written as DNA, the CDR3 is TGTGCCAGCTCACTCGGTGGGCGCGACACTGAAGCTTTCTTT.

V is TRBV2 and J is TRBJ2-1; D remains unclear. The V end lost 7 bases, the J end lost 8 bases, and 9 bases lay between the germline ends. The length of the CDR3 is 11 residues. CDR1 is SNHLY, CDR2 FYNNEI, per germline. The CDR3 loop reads CASTLWDEQFF. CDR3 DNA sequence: TGTGCCAGCACCCTTTGGGATGAGCAGTTCTTC.

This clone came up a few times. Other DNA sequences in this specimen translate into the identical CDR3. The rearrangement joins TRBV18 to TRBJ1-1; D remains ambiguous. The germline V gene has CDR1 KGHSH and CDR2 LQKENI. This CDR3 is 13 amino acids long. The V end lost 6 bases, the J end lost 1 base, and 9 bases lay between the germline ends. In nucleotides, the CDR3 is TGTGCCAGCTCGTCCGGGGAGAACACTGAAGCTTTCTTT. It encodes CASSSGENTEAFF. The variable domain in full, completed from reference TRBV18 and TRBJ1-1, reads NAGVMQNPRHLVRRRGQEARLRCSPMKGHSHVYWYRQLPEEGLKFMVYLQKENIIDESGMPKERFSAEFPKEGPSILRIQQVVRGDSAAYFCASSSGENTEAFFGQGTRLTVV.

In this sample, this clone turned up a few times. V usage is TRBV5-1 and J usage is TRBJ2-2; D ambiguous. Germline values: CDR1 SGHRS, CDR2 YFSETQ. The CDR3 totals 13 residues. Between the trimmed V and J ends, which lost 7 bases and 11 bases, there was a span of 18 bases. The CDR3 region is CASASTPSIELFF. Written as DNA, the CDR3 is TGCGCCAGCGCCTCGACCCCCTCTATCGAGCTGTTTTTT.

CDR3 in DNA: TGTGCCAGCAGCTTAGTTTTGTCACCCCTCCACTTT. Translating gives CASSLVLSPLHF. The chain carries TRBV7-2 and TRBJ1-6; no clear D gene. Germline loops: CDR1 SGHTA, CDR2 FQGNSA. The V gene lost 1 base and the J gene lost 10 bases, with 5 bases spanning the gap. This CDR3 comprises 12 residues.

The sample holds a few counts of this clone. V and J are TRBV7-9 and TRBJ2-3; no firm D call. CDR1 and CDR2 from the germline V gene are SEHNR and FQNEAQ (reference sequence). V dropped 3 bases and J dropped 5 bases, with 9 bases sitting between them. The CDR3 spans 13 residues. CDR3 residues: CASSFPSKDTQYF. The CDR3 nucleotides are TGTGCCAGCAGCTTTCCTTCAAAAGATACGCAGTATTTT.

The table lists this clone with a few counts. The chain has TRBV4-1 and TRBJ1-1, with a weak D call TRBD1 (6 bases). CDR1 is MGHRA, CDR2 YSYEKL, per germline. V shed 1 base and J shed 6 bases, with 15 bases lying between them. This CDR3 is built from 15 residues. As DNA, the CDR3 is TGCGCCAGCAGCCAAGTGCAGGGGCTAATCGCTGAAGCTTTCTTT. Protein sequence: CASSQVQGLIAEAFF.

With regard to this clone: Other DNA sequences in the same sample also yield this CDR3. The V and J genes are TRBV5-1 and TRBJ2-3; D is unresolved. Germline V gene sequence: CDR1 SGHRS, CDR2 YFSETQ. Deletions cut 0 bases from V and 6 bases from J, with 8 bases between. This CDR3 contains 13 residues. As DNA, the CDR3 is TGCGCCAGCAGCTTGGAAGGTTCGGATACGCAGTATTTT. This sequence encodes CASSLEGSDTQYF.

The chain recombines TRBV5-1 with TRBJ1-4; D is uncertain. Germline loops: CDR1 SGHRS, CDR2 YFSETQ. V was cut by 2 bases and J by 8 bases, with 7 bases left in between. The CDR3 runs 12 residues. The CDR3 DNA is TGCGCCAGCAGCTTCGAATCCGAAAAACTGTTTTTT. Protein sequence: CASSFESEKLFF.

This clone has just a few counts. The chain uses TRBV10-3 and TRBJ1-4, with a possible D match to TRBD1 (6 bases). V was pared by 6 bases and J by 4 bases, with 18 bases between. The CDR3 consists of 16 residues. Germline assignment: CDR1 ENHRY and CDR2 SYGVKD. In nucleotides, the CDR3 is TGTGCCATCAGCGACGGGCGGGGGCTGGGTAATGAAAAACTGTTTTTT. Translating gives CAISDGRGLGNEKLFF.

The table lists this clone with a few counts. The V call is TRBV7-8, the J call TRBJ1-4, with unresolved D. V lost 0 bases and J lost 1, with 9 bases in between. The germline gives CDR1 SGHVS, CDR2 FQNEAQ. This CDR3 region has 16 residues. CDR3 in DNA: TGTGCCAGCAGCTTAGCGGTAGAAGAAACTAATGAAAAACTGTTTTTT. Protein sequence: CASSLAVEETNEKLFF.

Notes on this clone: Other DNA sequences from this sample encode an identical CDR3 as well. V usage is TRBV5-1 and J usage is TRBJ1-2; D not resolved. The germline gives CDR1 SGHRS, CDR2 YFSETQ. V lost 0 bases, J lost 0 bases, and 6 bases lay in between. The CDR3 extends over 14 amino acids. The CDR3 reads CASSLGVTNYGYTF. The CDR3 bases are TGCGCCAGCAGCTTGGGAGTGACTAACTATGGCTACACCTTC.

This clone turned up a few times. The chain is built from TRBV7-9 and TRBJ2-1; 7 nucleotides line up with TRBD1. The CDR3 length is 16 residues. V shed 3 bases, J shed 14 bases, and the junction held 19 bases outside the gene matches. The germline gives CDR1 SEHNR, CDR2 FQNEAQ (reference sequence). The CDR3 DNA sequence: TGTGCCAGCAGCTTCTCCTTGGGACAGACCCATCTCGTCGAGTTCTTC. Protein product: CASSFSLGQTHLVEFF.

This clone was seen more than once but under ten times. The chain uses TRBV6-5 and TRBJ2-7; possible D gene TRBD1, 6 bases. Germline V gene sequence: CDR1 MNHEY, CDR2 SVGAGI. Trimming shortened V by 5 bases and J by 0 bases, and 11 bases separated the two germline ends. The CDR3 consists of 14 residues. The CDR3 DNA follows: TGTGCCAGCAGTCGGACAGCCAGCTCCTACGAGCAGTACTTC. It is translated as CASSRTASSYEQYF.

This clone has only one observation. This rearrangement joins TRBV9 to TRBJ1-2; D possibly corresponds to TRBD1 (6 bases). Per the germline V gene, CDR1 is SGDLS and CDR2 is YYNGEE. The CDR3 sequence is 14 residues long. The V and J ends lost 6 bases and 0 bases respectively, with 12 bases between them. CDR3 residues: CASNRDTTNYGYTF. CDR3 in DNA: TGTGCCAGCAATAGGGACACAACTAACTATGGCTACACCTTC.

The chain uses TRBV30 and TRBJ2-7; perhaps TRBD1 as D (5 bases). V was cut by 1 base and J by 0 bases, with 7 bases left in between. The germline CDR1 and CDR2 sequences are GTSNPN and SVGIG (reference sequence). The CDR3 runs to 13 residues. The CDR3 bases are TGTGCCTGGAGTGACAGGATCTCCTACGAGCAGTACTTC. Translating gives CAWSDRISYEQYF.

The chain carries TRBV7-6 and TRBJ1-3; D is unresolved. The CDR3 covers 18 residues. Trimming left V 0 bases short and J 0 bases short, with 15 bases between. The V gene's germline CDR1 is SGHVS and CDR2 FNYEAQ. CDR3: CASSLAEVRPFSGNTIYF. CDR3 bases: TGTGCCAGCAGCTTAGCGGAGGTTCGACCGTTCTCTGGAAACACCATATATTTT.

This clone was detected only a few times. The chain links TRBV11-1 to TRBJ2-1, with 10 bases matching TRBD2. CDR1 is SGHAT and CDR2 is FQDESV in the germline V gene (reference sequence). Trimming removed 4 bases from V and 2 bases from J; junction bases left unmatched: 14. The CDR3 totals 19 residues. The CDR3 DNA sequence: TGTGCCAGCAGCTCTAGTGGGACTAGCGCGATTCGAACCTACAATGAGCAGTTCTTC. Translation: CASSSSGTSAIRTYNEQFF. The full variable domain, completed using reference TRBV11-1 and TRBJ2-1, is EAEVAQSPRYKITEKSQAVAFWCDPISGHATLYWYRQILGQGPELLVQFQDESVVDDSQLPKDRFSAERLKGVDSTLKIQPAELGDSAMYLCASSSSGTSAIRTYNEQFFGPGTRLTVL.

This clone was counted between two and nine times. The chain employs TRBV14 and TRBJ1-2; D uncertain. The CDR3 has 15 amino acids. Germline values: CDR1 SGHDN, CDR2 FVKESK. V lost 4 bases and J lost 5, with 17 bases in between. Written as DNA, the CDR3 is TGTGCCAGCAGCCGGATTTCCAATGGGCGATATGGCTACACCTTC. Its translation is CASSRISNGRYGYTF.